This T cell receptor (beta chain) stems from a study of read filtering for tumor transcriptome and immune sequencing. Whole-study context: R-ISS stage counts were 8 or 9 for I, 16 for II, 6 or 7 for III.

This clonotype has a count of ten or more. This library used 300 to 450 ng RNA and molecular barcoded adaptors spanning alpha/delta and beta/gamma chains. TCRdb ran MiXCR on the reads and lists one entry per CDR3 protein. The sample has under 150,000 distinct CDR3 sequences, about 13% seen once. This CDR3 has 13 amino acids. Trimming left V 6 bases short and J 3 bases short, with 11 bases between. Per germline, CDR1 SEHNR and CDR2 FQNEAQ (reference sequence). The genes are TRBV7-9 and TRBJ2-5, with D unresolved. The origin of this receptor is a donor aged 40 or over with multiple myeloma. Sequences were obtained from a population of CD138-negative cells sorted from bone marrow. The CDR3 loop reads CASREPTKETQYF. The CDR3 DNA is TGTGCCAGCAGGGAGCCTACTAAAGAGACCCAGTACTTC.